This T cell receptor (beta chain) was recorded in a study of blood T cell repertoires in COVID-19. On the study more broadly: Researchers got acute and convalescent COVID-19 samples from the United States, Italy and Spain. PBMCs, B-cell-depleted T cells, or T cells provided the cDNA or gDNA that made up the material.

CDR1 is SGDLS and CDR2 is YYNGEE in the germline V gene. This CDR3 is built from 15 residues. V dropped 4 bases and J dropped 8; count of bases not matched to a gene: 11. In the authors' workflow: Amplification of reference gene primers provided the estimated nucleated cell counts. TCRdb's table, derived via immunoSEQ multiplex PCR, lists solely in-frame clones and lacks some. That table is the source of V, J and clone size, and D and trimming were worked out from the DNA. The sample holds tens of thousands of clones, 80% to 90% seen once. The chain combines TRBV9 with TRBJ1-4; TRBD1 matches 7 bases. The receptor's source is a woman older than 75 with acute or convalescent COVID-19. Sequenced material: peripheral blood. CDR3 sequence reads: CASSPGTARNEKLFF. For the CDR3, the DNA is TGTGCCAGCAGCCCAGGGACAGCAAGGAACGAAAAACTGTTTTTT.